The 19 T cell receptor beta chains given below trace back to one sample, sequenced in a study of beta chain features in type 1 diabetes. Overall study results and limits: All four CD4+ subsets of Type 1 diabetes patients contained TCRB CDR3s that were moderately but significantly shorter.

The antigens these receptors bind are not known. Reverse transcription of all isolated RNA meant that expressed TCRB transcripts were sequenced. Generated by immunoSEQ multiplex PCR, the TCRdb table keeps only in-frame clones and is missing some. This sample yields some 160,000 clones, of which around 8% are seen a single time; 0.45% to 0.6% belongs to the top ten. The sample consisted of central memory CD4+ T cells from blood. These receptors originate from a woman under 30 with type 1 diabetes.

The J gene is TRBJ2-6, the V gene TRBV4-1, with 7 bases fitting TRBD1. CDR1 and CDR2 from the germline V gene are MGHRA and YSYEKL. The CDR3 has 16 residues. The V gene end was trimmed by 4 bases and the J gene end by 0 bases; junction bases not matched to a gene: 3. CDR3 sequence (DNA): TGCGCCAGCAGCCCCGACAGGGTCTCTGGGGCCAACGTCCTGACTTTC. This codes for CASSPDRVSGANVLTF.

This clone was seen a handful of times. The chain is built from TRBV4-3 and TRBJ2-7; TRBD1 is a possible D gene (6 bases). The germline V gene encodes CDR1 LGHNA and CDR2 YSLEER. This CDR3 comprises 16 residues. V dropped 0 bases and J dropped 5 bases, with 17 bases sitting between them. CDR3 residues: CASSQDLGAQGNEQYF. The CDR3 DNA reads TGCGCCAGCAGCCAAGATCTGGGGGCCCAAGGAAACGAGCAGTACTTC.

This clone was observed once. The rearrangement joins TRBV28 to TRBJ1-5; 7 nucleotides align to TRBD1. The CDR3 consists of 14 residues. Germline CDR1 is MDHEN and CDR2 is SYDVKM. Trimming cost V 6 bases and J 4 bases; bases outside gene matches: 6. As DNA, the CDR3 is TGTGCCAGCAGGACAGGGAATCGGAATCAGCCCCAGCATTTT. Translation: CASRTGNRNQPQHF. Variable domain in full (rest from reference TRBV28 and TRBJ1-5): DVKVTQSSRYLVKRTGEKVFLECVQDMDHENMFWYRQDPGLGLRLIYFSYDVKMKEKGDIPEGYSVSREKKERFSLILESASTNQTSMYLCASRTGNRNQPQHFGDGTRLSIL.

This clone was seen a few times. The chain couples TRBV6-6 to TRBJ2-7; a possible D gene is TRBD1 (5 bases). V was shortened by 4 bases and J by 2 bases, with 9 bases between the two germline ends. CDR3 size: 13 residues. Germline assignment: CDR1 MNHNY and CDR2 SVGAGI (reference sequence). CDR3 residues: CASSSQETYEQYF. CDR3 in DNA: TGTGCCAGCAGTTCACAGGAAACCTACGAGCAGTACTTC.

This clone was recorded many times. V gene TRBV7-9 combines with J gene TRBJ2-7, with a tentative D call TRBD1 (5 bases). V gave up 5 bases and J gave up 9 bases, with 14 bases separating them. The CDR3 is 12 residues long. Germline V lookup: CDR1 SEHNR, CDR2 FQNEAQ (reference sequence). This chain's CDR3 is CASSLTSQGQYF. CDR3 DNA sequence: TGTGCCAGCAGCCTTACAAGCCAGGGGCAGTACTTC.

This chain connects TRBV2 to TRBJ1-5; 7 bases line up with TRBD1. Looked up from germline, CDR1 is SNHLY and CDR2 is FYNNEI. J was trimmed by 3 bases and V by 6 bases; bases with no gene match: 11. The CDR3 spans 16 residues. The CDR3 spells CASRRPGTDNNQPQHF. Here the CDR3 DNA reads TGTGCCAGCAGGCGACCCGGGACAGACAACAATCAGCCCCAGCATTTT.

This clone was observed a few times. The rearrangement joins TRBV21-1 to TRBJ2-3; TRBD2 is taken as the D call from the table, unchecked against the DNA. TRBV21-1 is marked as a pseudogene. This CDR3 spans 14 amino acids. The CDR3 region has the DNA TGTGCCAGCAGTAAGCGGAGGAGCACAGATACGCAGTATTTT. Protein: CASSKRRSTDTQYF.

DNA for the CDR3: TGTGCCAGCAGCTGGCGGGGGCAGGGCGCCGGAGAGACCCAGTACTTC. Amino acids: CASSWRGQGAGETQYF. The rearrangement joins TRBV7-8 to TRBJ2-5; D may be TRBD2 (7 bases). The CDR3 runs 16 residues. Per germline, CDR1 SGHVS and CDR2 FQNEAQ. With 4 bases removed from V and 4 bases from J, the gap between germline ends came to 19 bases.

This chain links TRBV19 with TRBJ2-4; weak D call: TRBD2 (5 bases). Trimming pared 4 bases from V and 1 base from J, leaving 5 bases between. Germline assignment: CDR1 LNHDA and CDR2 SQIVND (reference sequence). The CDR3 is 13 amino acids. CDR3 sequence reads: CASSRRAKNIQYF. Here the CDR3 DNA reads TGTGCCAGTAGTAGGAGGGCCAAAAACATTCAGTACTTC.

This chain links TRBV14 with TRBJ1-1; unclear D gene. The CDR3 has 13 residues. Germline CDR1 reads SGHDN; CDR2 reads FVKESK. Trimming left V 6 bases short and J 1 base short, with 9 bases between. The CDR3 loop reads CASSTGPNTEAFF. In DNA, the CDR3 is TGTGCCAGCAGTACGGGTCCGAACACTGAAGCTTTCTTT.

This clone was picked up a small number of times. The chain couples TRBV20-1 to TRBJ2-1; 7 bases match TRBD2. CDR1 DFQATT and CDR2 SNEGSKA come from the germline V gene (reference sequence). Unmatched junction bases numbered 2, after V lost 5 bases and J lost 7 bases. The CDR3 is 11 amino acids. The CDR3: CSAGRENEQFF. For the CDR3, the DNA is TGCAGTGCTGGGAGGGAGAATGAGCAGTTCTTC.

A few counts support this clone. This sequence joins TRBV5-1 and TRBJ2-5, with 7 bases aligning to TRBD1. V trimming: 1 base; J trimming: 2 bases; junction bases outside the gene matches: 11. The length of the CDR3 is 17 residues. Germline V CDR1 and CDR2: SGHRS, YFSETQ. CDR3 bases: TGCGCCAGCAGCTTGACTCGGACCGGGACAGAGCAAGAGACCCAGTACTTC. Amino acid sequence: CASSLTRTGTEQETQYF.

This clone was picked up a small number of times. The rearrangement joins TRBV4-1 to TRBJ2-7; perhaps TRBD1 as D (5 bases). Germline CDR1 reads MGHRA; CDR2 reads YSYEKL. The CDR3 contains 14 residues. V shed 1 base and J shed 3 bases, with 10 bases lying between them. CDR3 in DNA: TGCGCCAGCAGCCAAGTGACAAGGGGCTACGAGCAGTACTTC. Amino acids: CASSQVTRGYEQYF.

This clone was found a few times. The chain carries TRBV7-9 and TRBJ2-5, with TRBD1 identical over 7 bases. The V gene's germline CDR1 is SEHNR and CDR2 FQNEAQ (reference sequence). J gave up 4 bases and V 7 bases, and 12 bases lay outside the gene matches. There are 15 residues in the CDR3. The chain's CDR3 is CASTPSEGAGETQYF. The CDR3 DNA is TGTGCCAGCACCCCCAGCGAGGGGGCGGGAGAGACCCAGTACTTC.

This clone was counted a few times. This chain links TRBV11-3 with TRBJ2-2; 7 positions agree with TRBD2. Trimming took 1 base from V and 7 from J; bases not matched to a gene: 6. Germline CDR1 SGHNT, CDR2 YENEEA. This CDR3 spans 15 amino acids. CDR3 region: CASSLVGGPGGELFF. As DNA, the CDR3 is TGTGCCAGCAGCTTAGTGGGAGGGCCCGGCGGGGAGCTGTTTTTT.

The rearrangement joins TRBV25-1 to TRBJ1-2; D possibly corresponds to TRBD1 (5 bases). V was cut by 1 base and J by 8 bases, with 11 bases left in between. In germline, CDR1 is MGHDK, CDR2 SYGVNS. The CDR3 is 13 residues long. The CDR3 DNA reads as TGTGCCAGCAGTGAATCGGGGGAGCGGGGCTACACCTTC. Translation: CASSESGERGYTF.

This clone showed up just a few times. This chain joins TRBV4-3 and TRBJ2-2, with 12 bases lining up with TRBD2. The junction had 2 bases not matched to a gene; V was cut back by 3 bases and J by 6 bases. Germline V gives CDR1 LGHNA, CDR2 YSLEER. CDR3 length equals 15 residues. The DNA for the CDR3 is TGCGCCAGCAGCCAGAGGACTAGCGGGGCCGGGGAGCTGTTTTTT. This encodes CASSQRTSGAGELFF.

This clone was found a few times. V is TRBV28 and J is TRBJ1-5, with no clear D. Germline CDR1 MDHEN, CDR2 SYDVKM. The CDR3 consists of 12 residues. V shed 5 bases and J shed 6 bases, with 8 bases lying between them. CDR3 in amino acids: CASSEKPQPQHF. CDR3 sequence (DNA): TGTGCCAGCAGTGAGAAACCTCAGCCCCAGCATTTT.

V usage is TRBV28 and J usage is TRBJ2-3; the D gene is possibly TRBD2 (6 bases). CDR1 is MDHEN and CDR2 is SYDVKM in the germline V gene. This CDR3 has 13 residues. Trimming took 3 bases from V and 9 from J, leaving 13 bases between them. CDR3 sequence: CASSFQRAPTQYF. DNA of the CDR3: TGTGCCAGCAGTTTTCAGCGGGCGCCCACGCAGTATTTT.